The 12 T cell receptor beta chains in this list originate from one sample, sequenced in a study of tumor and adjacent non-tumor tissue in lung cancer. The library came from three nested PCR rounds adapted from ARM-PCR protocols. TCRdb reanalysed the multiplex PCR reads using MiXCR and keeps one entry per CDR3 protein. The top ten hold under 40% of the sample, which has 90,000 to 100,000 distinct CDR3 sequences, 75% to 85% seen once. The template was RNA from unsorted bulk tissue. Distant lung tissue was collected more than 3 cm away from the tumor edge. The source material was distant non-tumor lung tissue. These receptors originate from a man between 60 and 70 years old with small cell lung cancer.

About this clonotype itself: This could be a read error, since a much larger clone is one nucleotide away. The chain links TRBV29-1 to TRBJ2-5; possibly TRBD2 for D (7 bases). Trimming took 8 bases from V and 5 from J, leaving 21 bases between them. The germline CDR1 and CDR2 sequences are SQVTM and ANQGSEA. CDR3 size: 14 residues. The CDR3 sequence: CSIGGAHPRETQYF. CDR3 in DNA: TGCAGCATTGGGGGGGCCCACCCCCGGGAGACCCAGTACTTC.

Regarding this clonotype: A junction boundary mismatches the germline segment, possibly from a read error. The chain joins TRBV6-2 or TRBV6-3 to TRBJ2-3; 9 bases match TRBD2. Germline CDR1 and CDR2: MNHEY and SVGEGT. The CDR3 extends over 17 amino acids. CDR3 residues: CASNYFLAGRRADTQYF. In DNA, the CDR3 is TGTGCCAGCAATTACTTCCTAGCGGGAAGGCGGGCAGATACGCAGTATTTT.

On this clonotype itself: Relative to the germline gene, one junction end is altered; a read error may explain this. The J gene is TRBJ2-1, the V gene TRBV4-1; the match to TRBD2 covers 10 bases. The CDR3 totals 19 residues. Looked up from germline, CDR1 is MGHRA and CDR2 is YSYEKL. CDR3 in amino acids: CASNQDVVTSGWRYNEQFF. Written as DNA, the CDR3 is TGCGCCAGCAACCAAGATGTAGTGACTAGCGGGTGGCGCTACAATGAGCAGTTCTTC.

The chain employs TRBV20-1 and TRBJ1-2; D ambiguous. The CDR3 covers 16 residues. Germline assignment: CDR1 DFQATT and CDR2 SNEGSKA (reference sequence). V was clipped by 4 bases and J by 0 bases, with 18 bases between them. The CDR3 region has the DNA TGCAGTGCTATAGGAGACCGAATCCTTACTAACTATGGCTACACCTTC. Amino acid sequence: CSAIGDRILTNYGYTF.

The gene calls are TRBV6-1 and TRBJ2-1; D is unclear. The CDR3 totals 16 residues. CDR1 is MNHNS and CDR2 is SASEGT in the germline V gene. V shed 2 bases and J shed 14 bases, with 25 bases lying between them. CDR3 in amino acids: CASSEIPGSTYNKKFF. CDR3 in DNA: TGTGCCAGCAGTGAAATCCCCGGGTCCACCTACAATAAGAAGTTCTTC.

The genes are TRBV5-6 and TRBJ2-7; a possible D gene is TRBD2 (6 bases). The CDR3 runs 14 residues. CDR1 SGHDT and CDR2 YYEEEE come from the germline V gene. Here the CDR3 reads CASSHMDYLYEQYV. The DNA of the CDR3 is TGTGCGAGCAGCCACATGGACTACCTCTACGAGCAGTACGTC.

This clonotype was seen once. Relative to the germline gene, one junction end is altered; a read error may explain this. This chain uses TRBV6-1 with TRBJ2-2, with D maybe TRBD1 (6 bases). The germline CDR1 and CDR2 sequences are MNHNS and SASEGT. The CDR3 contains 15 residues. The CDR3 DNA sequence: TGTGGCAGCAGTGCCTTAGGCGAGGGGGCCGGGGAGCTGTTTTTT. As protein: CGSSALGEGAGELFF.

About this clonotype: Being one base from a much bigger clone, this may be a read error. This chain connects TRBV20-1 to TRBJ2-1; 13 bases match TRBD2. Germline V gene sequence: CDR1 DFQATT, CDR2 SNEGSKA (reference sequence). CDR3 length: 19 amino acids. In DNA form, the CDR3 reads TGCAGTGCTAGAGATGCCCCACTAGCGGGAGGGAGCTCCTACATTGAGCAGTTCTTC. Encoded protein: CSARDAPLAGGSSYIEQFF.

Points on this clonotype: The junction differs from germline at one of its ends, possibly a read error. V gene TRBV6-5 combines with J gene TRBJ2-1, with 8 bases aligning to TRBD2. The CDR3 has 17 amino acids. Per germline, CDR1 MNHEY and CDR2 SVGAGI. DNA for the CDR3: TGTGCCAGCAGTTACTCGATCTGGGTACTAGCGGACAATGAGCAGTCTTTC. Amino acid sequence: CASSYSIWVLADNEQSF.

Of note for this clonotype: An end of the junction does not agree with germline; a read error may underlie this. The CDR3 DNA sequence: TGTGTCAGCAGTTCTGGAGATGGCGGGGGGACCCAGTACTTC. Translating gives CVSSSGDGGGTQYF. This chain joins TRBV6-1 and TRBJ2-5; 7 bases align to TRBD2. Per germline, CDR1 MNHNS and CDR2 SASEGT. CDR3 size: 14 residues.

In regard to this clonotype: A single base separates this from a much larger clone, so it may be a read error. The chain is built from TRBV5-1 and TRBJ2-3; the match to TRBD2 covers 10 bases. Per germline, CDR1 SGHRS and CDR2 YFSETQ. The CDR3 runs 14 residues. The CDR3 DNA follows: TGCGCCAGCATCTTGCTAGCGGGGGTGAATACGCAGTATTTT. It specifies CASILLAGVNTQYF.

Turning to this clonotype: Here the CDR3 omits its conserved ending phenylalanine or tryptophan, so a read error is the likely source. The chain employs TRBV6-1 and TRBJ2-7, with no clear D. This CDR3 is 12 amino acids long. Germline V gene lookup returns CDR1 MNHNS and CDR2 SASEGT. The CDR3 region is CASSEQIYVQYI. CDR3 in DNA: TGTGCCAGCAGTGAACAGATTTACGTGCAGTACATC.